This T cell receptor beta chain was profiled in a study of T cells in Graves' hyperthyroidism and ophthalmopathy. The CDR3 regions of TCR beta were amplified from RNA transcripts. Initially, a first-round RT-PCR of the TCR CDR3 employed the HTBI primer set. TCRdb analysed the multiplex PCR reads with MiXCR anew, one entry per CDR3 protein. The repertoire includes more than 500,000 distinct CDR3 sequences, 12% to 15% of them detected once, and around 13% sits in the top ten. Sequenced sample: blood. The sequence came from a woman aged 40 to 49 with Graves' hyperthyroidism.

CDR3 protein: CASSQNWGLNTEAFF. CDR3 in DNA: TGCGCCAGCAGCCAAAACTGGGGGTTAAACACTGAAGCTTTCTTT. The rearrangement uses TRBV4-1 and TRBJ1-1; weak D call: TRBD1 (5 bases). The CDR3 contains 15 residues. The germline gives CDR1 MGHRA, CDR2 YSYEKL. V gave up 2 bases and J gave up 2 bases, with 12 bases separating them.